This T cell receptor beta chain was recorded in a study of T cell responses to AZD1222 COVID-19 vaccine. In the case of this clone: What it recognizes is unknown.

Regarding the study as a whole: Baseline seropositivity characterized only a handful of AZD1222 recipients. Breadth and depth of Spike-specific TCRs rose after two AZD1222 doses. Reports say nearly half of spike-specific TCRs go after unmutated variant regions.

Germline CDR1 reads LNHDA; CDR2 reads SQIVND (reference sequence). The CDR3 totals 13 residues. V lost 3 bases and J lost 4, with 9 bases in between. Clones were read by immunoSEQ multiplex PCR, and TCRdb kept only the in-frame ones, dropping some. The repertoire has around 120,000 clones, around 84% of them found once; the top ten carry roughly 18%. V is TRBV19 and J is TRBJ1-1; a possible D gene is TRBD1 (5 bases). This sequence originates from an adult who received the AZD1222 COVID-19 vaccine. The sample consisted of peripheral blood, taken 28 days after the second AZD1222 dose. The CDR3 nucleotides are TGTGCCAGTAGTATTCGGGGGAGCACTGAAGCTTTCTTT. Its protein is CASSIRGSTEAFF.